The 23 T cell receptor beta chains given below trace back to one sample, sequenced in a study of blood T cell repertoires in COVID-19 (dated by TCRdb to between 2020 and 2021). To prepare the library, the immunoSEQ multiplex PCR assay was applied. TCRdb obtained this table from immuneACCESS and retained in-frame rearrangements with V and J assigned. These tables miss some clones; where compared with another copy, unresolved V genes account for less than half of the shortfall, and the remainder is unexplained. Across this sample there are 150,000 to 170,000 clones, with around 74% seen only once. Of the sample, roughly 3.6% falls within the top ten clones. Material: peripheral blood. All receptors derive from a woman of 80 years or more with acute or convalescent COVID-19.

In DNA, the CDR3 is TGCGCCAGCAGCTCTACCGGGACTAGCGGGACAAATACGCAGTATTTT. It is translated as CASSSTGTSGTNTQYF. The chain has TRBV5-1 and TRBJ2-3; 13 positions match TRBD2. From germline, CDR1 is SGHRS and CDR2 YFSETQ. V was clipped by 3 bases and J by 7 bases; unmatched bases: 8. The CDR3 contains 16 residues.

The chain is built from TRBV7-3 and TRBJ2-1, with D maybe TRBD2 (6 bases). The germline gives CDR1 SGHTA, CDR2 FQGTGA. The CDR3 is 17 residues long. V dropped 5 bases and J dropped 5 bases, with 22 bases sitting between them. DNA of the CDR3: TGTGCCAGCAGCCCATGGGGTGGCGCGGGGACTCACAATGAGCAGTTCTTC. This codes for CASSPWGGAGTHNEQFF.

V is TRBV29-1 and J is TRBJ1-2, with TRBD1 matching 9 bases. Looked up from germline, CDR1 is SQVTM and CDR2 is ANQGSEA. V lost 7 bases and J lost 3; bases outside the gene matches: 6. CDR3 length: 13 amino acids. CDR3 region: CSAGDRADYGYTF. The CDR3 DNA sequence: TGCAGCGCTGGGGACAGGGCGGACTATGGCTACACCTTC. Complete variable domain (other parts from reference TRBV29-1 and TRBJ1-2): SAVISQKPSRDICQRGTSLTIQCQVDSQVTMMFWYRQQPGQSLTLIATANQGSEATYESGFVIDKFPISRPNLTFSTLTVSNMSPEDSSIYLCSAGDRADYGYTFGSGTRLTVV.

This clone was counted a few times. V is TRBV5-1 and J is TRBJ1-4; TRBD1 matches 10 bases. Germline V gene lookup returns CDR1 SGHRS and CDR2 YFSETQ. The ends lost 4 bases at V and 1 base at J; junction bases unmatched: 7. The CDR3 sequence is 17 residues long. Here the CDR3 reads CASSKGTGDITNEKLFF. The CDR3 nucleotides are TGCGCCAGCAGCAAAGGGACAGGGGATATAACTAATGAAAAACTGTTTTTT. Supplemented by reference TRBV5-1 and TRBJ1-4, the full variable domain reads KAGVTQTPRYLIKTRGQQVTLSCSPISGHRSVSWYQQTPGQGLQFLFEYFSETQRNKGNFPGRFSGRQFSNSRSEMNVSTLELGDSALYLCASSKGTGDITNEKLFFGSGTQLSVL.

This chain uses TRBV27 with TRBJ2-6, with D perhaps matching TRBD2 (6 bases). Germline V gives CDR1 MNHEY, CDR2 SMNVEV (reference sequence). V was clipped by 10 bases and J by 2 bases, with 9 bases between them. CDR3 size: 13 residues. CDR3 sequence (DNA): TGTGCCACGGGGGTACCTGGGGCCAACGTCCTGACTTTC. Protein product: CATGVPGANVLTF.

The CDR3 loop is CASSPRASGEVREQFF. The CDR3 DNA follows: TGTGCCAGCAGCCCGCGGGCTAGCGGGGAGGTTCGTGAGCAGTTCTTC. This rearrangement joins TRBV7-8 to TRBJ2-1, with 9 nucleotides matching TRBD2. After removal of 5 bases from V and 9 bases from J, the junction contained 14 bases not matched to a gene. The length of the CDR3 is 16 residues. Germline assignment: CDR1 SGHVS and CDR2 FQNEAQ.

The gene calls are TRBV6-1 and TRBJ1-4; 9 bases are shared with TRBD1. J gave up 4 bases and V 3 bases, and 6 bases lay outside the gene matches. In germline, CDR1 is MNHNS, CDR2 SASEGT. This CDR3 spans 16 amino acids. The CDR3 DNA reads TGTGCCAGCAGTGATCACCGGGACAGGGTTAATGAAAAACTGTTTTTT. Its translation is CASSDHRDRVNEKLFF.

The chain couples TRBV2 to TRBJ2-7; tentative D call: TRBD2 (5 bases). This CDR3 has 13 amino acids. Germline V gives CDR1 SNHLY, CDR2 FYNNEI. V was trimmed by 7 bases and J by 0 bases, leaving 10 bases between them. In DNA form, the CDR3 reads TGTGCCAGCAAGGAGGCAGTCTCCTACGAGCAGTACTTC. As protein: CASKEAVSYEQYF. The full variable domain, completed using reference TRBV2 and TRBJ2-7, is EPEVTQTPSHQVTQMGQEVILRCVPISNHLYFYWYRQILGQKVEFLVSFYNNEISEKSEIFDDQFSVERPDGSNFTLKIRSTKLEDSAMYFCASKEAVSYEQYFGPGTRLTVT.

This clone has more than one count but fewer than ten. The chain carries TRBV6-5 and TRBJ2-2, with unresolved D. The CDR3 runs 14 residues. CDR1 MNHEY and CDR2 SVGAGI come from the germline V gene. Trimming cost V 8 bases and J 1 base, with 11 bases left between them. For the CDR3, the DNA is TGTGCCAGCCAGGTCGAAGGGAACACCGGGGAGCTGTTTTTT. Protein: CASQVEGNTGELFF.

This clone was observed a handful of times. The chain carries TRBV29-1 and TRBJ1-1, with 8 nucleotides matching TRBD1. The CDR3 loop spans 15 amino acids. CDR1 and CDR2 (germline): SQVTM, ANQGSEA. The ends lost 4 bases at V and 5 bases at J; junction bases unmatched: 12. The CDR3 nucleotides read TGCAGCGTTGGGGACAGGTACTTGAGAGGGACTGAAGCTTTCTTT. This translates into CSVGDRYLRGTEAFF.

The chain joins TRBV7-3 to TRBJ1-2; 12 positions match TRBD1. J was trimmed by 6 bases and V by 0 bases; bases with no gene match: 5. Germline V CDR1 and CDR2: SGHTA, FQGTGA. This CDR3 is built from 16 residues. This CDR3 is CASSLTGTGGSNGYTF. CDR3 DNA: TGTGCCAGCAGCTTAACAGGGACAGGGGGCTCAAATGGCTACACCTTC.

This clone has only one observation. The V call is TRBV2, the J call TRBJ2-3; 7 bases line up with TRBD2. Trimming took 8 bases from V and 2 from J; bases not matched to a gene: 4. Per the germline V gene, CDR1 is SNHLY and CDR2 is FYNNEI. The CDR3 is made up of 13 amino acids. The CDR3 nucleotides read TGTGCCAGCCTAGCGGCTTACACAGATACGCAGTATTTT. The encoded protein is CASLAAYTDTQYF.

The rearrangement uses TRBV5-8 and TRBJ1-5, with D perhaps matching TRBD1 (5 bases). The CDR3 loop spans 15 amino acids. Germline assignment: CDR1 SGHTS and CDR2 YDEGEE. V gave up 5 bases and J gave up 4 bases, with 16 bases separating them. CDR3 region: CASREGRLSNQPQHF. The CDR3, as DNA: TGTGCCAGCAGGGAGGGGCGACTATCGAATCAGCCCCAGCATTTT.

J is TRBJ1-1 and V is TRBV19, with TRBD1 as a possible D gene (6 bases). V was shortened by 5 bases and J by 4 bases, with 17 bases between the two germline ends. The CDR3 spans 15 residues. Germline V gene sequence: CDR1 LNHDA, CDR2 SQIVND (reference sequence). The CDR3 spells CASSRDRPQGTEAFF. The CDR3 coding sequence is TGTGCCAGTAGTCGAGACAGGCCCCAGGGCACTGAAGCTTTCTTT.

This clone has a handful of counts. The J gene is TRBJ1-2, the V gene TRBV20-1; 8 bases are shared with TRBD1. CDR1 and CDR2 (germline): DFQATT, SNEGSKA (reference sequence). With 7 bases clipped from V and 7 bases from J, the junction kept 11 bases outside the gene matches. This CDR3 has 13 amino acids. The CDR3 region has the DNA TGCAGTGTTAGTCGTCAGGGGGCCGGTGGCTACACCTTC. Its protein product is CSVSRQGAGGYTF.

V is TRBV7-9 and J is TRBJ1-3, with D unresolved. V was trimmed by 5 bases and J by 4 bases, leaving 3 bases between them. The CDR3 extends over 11 amino acids. Germline-derived CDR1 and CDR2 are SEHNR and FQNEAQ (reference sequence). The chain's CDR3 is CASSRGNTIYF. The CDR3 nucleotides are TGTGCCAGCAGCCGGGGAAACACCATATATTTT.

The chain carries TRBV12-5 and TRBJ2-1; the D is unclear. Germline lookup yields CDR1 LGHNT and CDR2 FRNRAP. The V gene lost 5 bases and the J gene lost 5 bases, with 7 bases spanning the gap. The CDR3 covers 12 residues. The CDR3 here is CASGTLNNEQFF. CDR3 nucleotide sequence: TGTGCTAGTGGTACCCTAAACAATGAGCAGTTCTTC.

The chain employs TRBV6-6 and TRBJ2-1; 9 bases line up with TRBD1. V lost 7 bases to trimming and J lost 1 base; unmatched junction nucleotides: 2. The germline V gene has CDR1 MNHNY and CDR2 SVGAGI (reference sequence). CDR3 length: 14 residues. CDR3 sequence reads: CASTGTGSYNEQFF. Here the CDR3 DNA reads TGTGCCAGCACCGGGACAGGGTCCTACAATGAGCAGTTCTTC.

This clone has only a few counts. The chain recombines TRBV7-8 with TRBJ2-1; TRBD2 matches 10 bases. Unmatched junction bases numbered 5, after V lost 7 bases and J lost 5 bases. Germline V gene lookup returns CDR1 SGHVS and CDR2 FQNEAQ. The CDR3 sequence is 14 residues long. CDR3 DNA: TGTGCCAGCACAAGACTAGCGGGTGACAATGAGCAGTTCTTC. It encodes CASTRLAGDNEQFF.

J is TRBJ1-2 and V is TRBV6-5, with D unclear. V dropped 6 bases and J dropped 6 bases, with 14 bases sitting between them. The CDR3 sequence is 13 residues long. CDR1 MNHEY and CDR2 SVGAGI come from the germline V gene. The CDR3 loop is CASRPTAKNGYTF. In DNA form, the CDR3 reads TGTGCCAGCAGACCGACTGCCAAGAATGGCTACACCTTC.

This sequence joins TRBV9 and TRBJ1-4, with D hard to call. Deletions cut 4 bases from V and 6 bases from J, with 19 bases between. CDR3 length: 16 amino acids. The germline V gene encodes CDR1 SGDLS and CDR2 YYNGEE. This chain's CDR3 is CASSPTHRGSDEKLFF. The CDR3 DNA is TGTGCCAGCAGCCCAACCCACCGAGGAAGCGATGAAAAACTGTTTTTT.

This clone has only a few counts. This rearrangement joins TRBV27 to TRBJ1-3, with D unclear. This CDR3 has 14 amino acids. Germline V gives CDR1 MNHEY, CDR2 SMNVEV (reference sequence). The germline V and J ends were trimmed by 0 bases and 1 base, with 4 bases remaining between them. The CDR3 loop reads CASSLSGSGNTIYF. Here the CDR3 DNA reads TGTGCCAGCAGTTTATCCGGGTCTGGAAACACCATATATTTT.

The genes are TRBV3-1 (or the pseudogene TRBV3-2) and TRBJ1-2; 7 nucleotides line up with TRBD1. V trimming: 4 bases; J trimming: 2 bases; junction bases outside the gene matches: 13. CDR3 length: 17 amino acids. From germline, CDR1 is LGHDT and CDR2 YNNKEL (reference sequence). CDR3 protein: CASSLTSFRGVNYGYTF. CDR3 in DNA: TGTGCCAGCAGCCTCACATCTTTCAGGGGGGTCAACTATGGCTACACCTTC.